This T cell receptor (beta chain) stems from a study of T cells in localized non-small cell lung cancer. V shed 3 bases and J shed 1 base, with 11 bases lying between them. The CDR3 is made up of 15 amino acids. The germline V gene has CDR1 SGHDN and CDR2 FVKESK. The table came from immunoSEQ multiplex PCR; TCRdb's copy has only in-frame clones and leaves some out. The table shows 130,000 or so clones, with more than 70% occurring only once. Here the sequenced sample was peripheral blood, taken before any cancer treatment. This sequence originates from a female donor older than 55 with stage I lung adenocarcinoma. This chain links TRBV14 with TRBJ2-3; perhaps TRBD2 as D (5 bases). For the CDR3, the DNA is TGTGCCAGCAGCCAGAGGGCGGGTCGCACAGATACGCAGTATTTT. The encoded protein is CASSQRAGRTDTQYF.